Listed here are 31 T cell receptor beta chains from one sample, sequenced in a study of regulatory T cells in long-lasting Graves disease. Building of the TCR beta libraries involved iRepertoire HTBI primers and Arm-PCR of CDR3 regions. TCRdb processed the multiplex PCR reads anew with MiXCR; each CDR3 protein has one entry. The table shows roughly 400,000 distinct CDR3 sequences, with 21% occurring only once. The time point was: persistent/refractory GD, antithyroid drugs over 5 years with positive TRAb. RNA extracted from PBMCs served as the sequencing template. Sequences were derived from peripheral blood mononuclear cells (PBMCs), sampled when the disease was refractory, from a patient treated with antithyroid drugs. The receptors derive from a female donor with Graves disease.

In regard to this clonotype: A much bigger clone sits one base away, suggesting this may be a read error. This likely comes from a read error, as the CDR3 has no conserved phenylalanine or tryptophan at its end. This rearrangement joins TRBV27 to TRBJ2-2; 7 nucleotides match TRBD1. The V segment lost 0 bases and the J segment 4 bases; nucleotides outside the gene matches: 8. The germline V gene encodes CDR1 MNHEY and CDR2 SMNVEV (reference sequence). CDR3 length equals 17 residues. CDR3 protein: CASSLSLGGSLTGELFS. DNA for the CDR3: TGTGCCAGCAGTTTATCGTTAGGGGGCTCCCTCACCGGGGAGCTGTTTTCT.

In this sample, this clonotype turned up a few times. The CDR3 carries no conserved terminal phenylalanine or tryptophan, so it likely arises from a read error. The V gene is TRBV3-1, the J gene TRBJ2-7, with 7 bases fitting TRBD2. V was clipped by 1 base and J by 3 bases; unmatched bases: 6. CDR1 is LGHDT and CDR2 is YNNKEL in the germline V gene (reference sequence). The CDR3 sequence is 15 residues long. DNA of the CDR3: TGTGCCAGCAGCCAAGGGCTAGCGGAGGTCTACGAGCAGTACCTC. It translates to CASSQGLAEVYEQYL.

This clonotype was seen many times. The chain uses TRBV3-1 and TRBJ1-4; D ambiguous. This CDR3 region has 10 residues. The V end lost 8 bases, the J end lost 8 bases, and 6 bases lay between the germline ends. CDR1 LGHDT and CDR2 YNNKEL come from the germline V gene (reference sequence). CDR3 amino acids: CASEGEKLFF. The CDR3 coding sequence is TGTGCCAGCGAAGGGGAAAAACTGTTTTTT. Using reference TRBV3-1 and TRBJ1-4 for the parts outside the CDR3, the full variable domain is DTAVSQTPKYLVTQMGNDKSIKCEQNLGHDTMYWYKQDSKKFLKIMFSYNNKELIINETVPNRFSPKSPDKAHLNLHINSLELGDSAVYFCASEGEKLFFGSGTQLSVL.

This clonotype was detected ten times or more. The V and J genes are TRBV30 and TRBJ1-1, with D perhaps TRBD1 (6 bases). The CDR3 loop spans 11 amino acids. Germline V gene lookup returns CDR1 GTSNPN and CDR2 SVGIG (reference sequence). V lost 3 bases and J 6 bases, leaving 8 bases between the germline ends. DNA of the CDR3: TGTGCCTGGAGACAGGGTGCTGAAGCTTTCTTT. Encoded protein: CAWRQGAEAFF.

This chain connects TRBV9 to TRBJ2-2; D might be TRBD1 (6 bases). Between the trimmed V and J ends, which lost 4 bases and 6 bases, there was a span of 16 bases. CDR1 is SGDLS and CDR2 is YYNGEE in the germline V gene. CDR3 length: 15 amino acids. The CDR3 nucleotides read TGTGCCAGCAGCCCCGGACAGTACGGCGCCGGGGAGCTGTTTTTT. It encodes CASSPGQYGAGELFF.

In DNA, the CDR3 is TGTGCCAGCTCTAACCAGGGGATGGTTTACGAGCAGTACTTC. Its protein product is CASSNQGMVYEQYF. This rearrangement joins TRBV18 to TRBJ2-7; D may be TRBD1 (6 bases). The CDR3 totals 14 residues. The V and J ends lost 6 bases and 4 bases respectively, with 16 bases between them. Per the germline V gene, CDR1 is KGHSH and CDR2 is LQKENI.

The table lists this clonotype with many counts. V gene TRBV12-3 or TRBV12-4 combines with J gene TRBJ2-7; 7 nucleotides agree with TRBD2. The CDR3 extends over 15 amino acids. The V and J ends lost 4 bases and 2 bases, in that order; junction bases with no gene match: 8. CDR3 nucleotide sequence: TGTGCCAGCAGTTCGGCGGGAGTGCCCCCCTACGAGCAGTACTTC. Encoded protein: CASSSAGVPPYEQYF.

The chain joins TRBV12-3 or TRBV12-4 to TRBJ2-3; 9 bases agree with TRBD1. With V trimmed by 7 bases and J by 4 bases, 3 bases remained unmatched. This CDR3 is 13 amino acids long. CDR3 nucleotide sequence: TGTGCCAGCATCGGACAGGGGTCAGATACGCAGTATTTT. Translation gives CASIGQGSDTQYF.

A few counts support this clonotype. This sequence joins TRBV28 and TRBJ2-7; 8 nucleotides match TRBD2. This CDR3 spans 14 amino acids. Unmatched junction bases numbered 6, after V lost 6 bases and J lost 2 bases. Per the germline V gene, CDR1 is MDHEN and CDR2 is SYDVKM. CDR3 in amino acids: CASSPLRGAYEQYF. In nucleotides, the CDR3 is TGTGCCAGCAGCCCTTTGCGGGGGGCCTACGAGCAGTACTTC.

The chain is built from TRBV20-1 and TRBJ1-6; a weak D match, TRBD1 (5 bases). The germline gives CDR1 DFQATT, CDR2 SNEGSKA (reference sequence). V was cut by 1 base and J by 8 bases, with 12 bases left in between. The CDR3 is 14 amino acids. The CDR3 nucleotides are TGCAGTGCTAGAGGGGGGACTGGTGATTCACCCCTCCACTTT. Translation gives CSARGGTGDSPLHF.

The J gene is TRBJ2-1, the V gene TRBV20-1; D unresolved. Per germline, CDR1 DFQATT and CDR2 SNEGSKA (reference sequence). The V and J ends lost 5 bases and 2 bases respectively, with 13 bases between them. The CDR3 totals 14 residues. As DNA, the CDR3 is TGCAGTGCTGATATTGGCGTCACCTACAATGAGCAGTTCTTC. It encodes CSADIGVTYNEQFF.

This clonotype was seen more than once but under ten times. As DNA, the CDR3 is TGTGCCAGCAGCCGTGACAGGGTGTCTGGAAACACCATATATTTT. This gives the protein CASSRDRVSGNTIYF. This chain links TRBV28 with TRBJ1-3; 7 nucleotides agree with TRBD1. This CDR3 region has 15 residues. The J segment lost 1 base and the V segment lost 6 bases, leaving 6 bases of the junction unmatched. The V gene's germline CDR1 is MDHEN and CDR2 SYDVKM.

This clonotype was seen at least ten times. This chain links TRBV28 with TRBJ2-5; TRBD1 is a possible D gene (5 bases). V was cut by 2 bases and J by 0 bases, with 7 bases left in between. CDR3 size: 14 residues. Germline lookup yields CDR1 MDHEN and CDR2 SYDVKM. The CDR3 nucleotides read TGTGCCAGCAGTTTAACAGGCGACCAAGAGACCCAGTACTTC. Translated: CASSLTGDQETQYF. Complete variable domain (other parts from reference TRBV28 and TRBJ2-5): DVKVTQSSRYLVKRTGEKVFLECVQDMDHENMFWYRQDPGLGLRLIYFSYDVKMKEKGDIPEGYSVSREKKERFSLILESASTNQTSMYLCASSLTGDQETQYFGPGTRLLVL.

This clonotype was counted between two and nine times. J is TRBJ1-5 and V is TRBV5-1; possibly TRBD1 for D (5 bases). V dropped 0 bases and J dropped 0 bases, with 7 bases sitting between them. The CDR3 is 15 residues long. Germline V gene lookup returns CDR1 SGHRS and CDR2 YFSETQ. The CDR3 bases are TGCGCCAGCAGCTTGGAAGGGGCTAGCAATCAGCCCCAGCATTTT. Translating gives CASSLEGASNQPQHF.

This clonotype has only a few counts. This chain connects TRBV27 to TRBJ2-7; D not certain. The CDR3 is made up of 14 amino acids. V gave up 3 bases and J gave up 0 bases, with 9 bases separating them. Germline CDR1 reads MNHEY; CDR2 reads SMNVEV (reference sequence). The CDR3 loop is CASSFRESSYEQYF. The CDR3 DNA is TGTGCCAGCAGTTTTAGGGAAAGCTCCTACGAGCAGTACTTC.

The J gene is TRBJ2-5, the V gene TRBV7-6; D unresolved. Per the germline V gene, CDR1 is SGHVS and CDR2 is FNYEAQ. The CDR3 sequence is 14 residues long. Trimming stripped 3 bases from V and 2 bases from J, with 10 bases between. CDR3: CASSLYWGQETQYF. For the CDR3, the DNA is TGTGCCAGCAGCTTGTACTGGGGTCAAGAGACCCAGTACTTC.

The chain uses TRBV10-3 and TRBJ1-2; D might be TRBD1 (6 bases). The V and J ends lost 9 bases and 2 bases respectively, with 16 bases between them. Germline loops: CDR1 ENHRY, CDR2 SYGVKD. The CDR3 extends over 14 amino acids. The CDR3 DNA reads as TGTGCCATGGGGGGCGGGAGTGGAAACTATGGCTACACCTTC. This translates into CAMGGGSGNYGYTF.

This clonotype was seen ten or more times. V usage is TRBV6-1 and J usage is TRBJ2-5, with D possibly matching TRBD1 (5 bases). The CDR3 has 13 residues. Germline V gives CDR1 MNHNS, CDR2 SASEGT. V dropped 6 bases and J dropped 5 bases, with 13 bases sitting between them. DNA for the CDR3: TGTGCCAGCAGCACCCAGGGTTGGGAGACCCAGTACTTC. Protein sequence: CASSTQGWETQYF.

A few counts support this clonotype. The rearrangement links TRBV6-2 or TRBV6-3 to TRBJ1-3; TRBD1 matches at 8 bases. The CDR3 has 18 amino acids. Germline CDR1 MNHEY, CDR2 SVGEGT. J lost 2 bases, V lost 4 bases, and 13 bases had no gene match. The CDR3 region is CASSSRTGPLLPGNTIYF. CDR3 in DNA: TGTGCCAGCAGTTCTCGGACAGGGCCTCTCCTTCCTGGAAACACCATATATTTT.

The V gene is TRBV6-1, the J gene TRBJ2-1, with TRBD2 identical over 13 bases. The trim removed 5 bases at V and 3 bases at J, leaving 10 bases unmatched. The CDR3 totals 18 residues. The germline gives CDR1 MNHNS, CDR2 SASEGT. CDR3: CASSNYGLAGELYNEQFF. Here the CDR3 DNA reads TGTGCCAGCAGTAATTACGGACTAGCGGGGGAACTCTACAATGAGCAGTTCTTC.

This chain uses TRBV6-4 with TRBJ1-5; D perhaps matches TRBD1 (5 bases). CDR3 length: 15 residues. Trimming stripped 2 bases from V and 10 bases from J, with 18 bases between. In germline, CDR1 is MRHNA, CDR2 SNTAGT. CDR3 sequence: CASSDDGTPGEPQHF. In DNA, the CDR3 is TGTGCCAGCAGTGACGATGGGACGCCCGGTGAACCCCAGCATTTT.

The genes are TRBV28 and TRBJ2-5; 11 nucleotides align to TRBD2. There are 16 residues in the CDR3. In germline, CDR1 is MDHEN, CDR2 SYDVKM. Trimming removed 5 bases from V and 0 bases from J; junction bases left unmatched: 5. The CDR3 nucleotides read TGTGCCAGCAGTCAGGGGACTAGCGGAAACCAAGAGACCCAGTACTTC. As protein: CASSQGTSGNQETQYF.

This clonotype has ten or more counts. The chain recombines TRBV9 with TRBJ1-1; no firm D call. The V end lost 0 bases, the J end lost 8 bases, and 14 bases lay between the germline ends. CDR1 and CDR2 from the germline V gene are SGDLS and YYNGEE. The CDR3 is made up of 14 amino acids. In DNA form, the CDR3 reads TGTGCCAGCAGCGTAGGGACGGCACGGACGGAAGCTTTCTTT. It codes for CASSVGTARTEAFF.

The rearrangement uses TRBV15 and TRBJ2-1; D remains unclear. This CDR3 has 15 residues. Trimming removed 1 base from V and 6 bases from J, with 13 bases in between. Germline CDR1 LNHNV, CDR2 YYDKDF (reference sequence). CDR3 nucleotides: TGTGCCACCAGCAGAGGGACGGAGTCAGGCAATGAGCAGTTCTTC. This encodes CATSRGTESGNEQFF.

This clonotype was detected many times. The DNA of the CDR3 is TGTGCCAGCTGTAGCGGGAGCAGCGGGGAGCTGTTTTTT. Its protein is CASCSGSSGELFF. J is TRBJ2-2 and V is TRBV3-1; 9 bases are shared with TRBD2. From germline, CDR1 is LGHDT and CDR2 YNNKEL (reference sequence). After removal of 8 bases from V and 7 bases from J, the junction contained 5 bases not matched to a gene. The CDR3 extends over 13 amino acids.

This clonotype was counted many times. The DNA for the CDR3 is TGTGCCACCAGTTCGTCGGGGGGCTCCTACGAGCAGTACTTC. Translated, it gives CATSSSGGSYEQYF. The chain is built from TRBV24-1 and TRBJ2-7; TRBD2 matches at 7 bases. The germline CDR1 and CDR2 sequences are KGHDR and SFDVKD. V was pared by 6 bases and J by 0 bases, with 4 bases of the junction left unmatched. The CDR3 spans 14 residues.

This clonotype was observed many times. The chain links TRBV2 to TRBJ2-2; 12 bases map to TRBD2. Per the germline V gene, CDR1 is SNHLY and CDR2 is FYNNEI. This CDR3 has 18 residues. With 4 bases clipped from V and 4 bases from J, the junction kept 10 bases outside the gene matches. CDR3: CASSVPSGRASFTGELFF. CDR3 nucleotides: TGTGCCAGCAGTGTCCCTAGCGGGAGGGCCAGTTTCACCGGGGAGCTGTTTTTT.

J is TRBJ2-7 and V is TRBV20-1; D uncertain. V lost 2 bases to trimming and J lost 2 bases, with 7 bases between them. From germline, CDR1 is DFQATT and CDR2 SNEGSKA (reference sequence). This CDR3 comprises 12 residues. CDR3: CSARPAAYEQYF. The DNA of the CDR3 is TGCAGTGCTAGACCGGCAGCCTACGAGCAGTACTTC.

There are a few counts of this clonotype. The chain joins TRBV30 to TRBJ1-5; unclear D gene. V was pared by 0 bases and J by 1 base, with 4 bases between. The CDR3 loop spans 13 amino acids. Germline V gene sequence: CDR1 GTSNPN, CDR2 SVGIG (reference sequence). The CDR3 sequence is CAWSVRSNQPQHF. The CDR3 nucleotides are TGTGCCTGGAGTGTGAGGAGCAATCAGCCCCAGCATTTT.

This chain joins TRBV20-1 and TRBJ2-7; TRBD2 might be the D (6 bases). The CDR3 has 14 residues. Germline V gene lookup returns CDR1 DFQATT and CDR2 SNEGSKA (reference sequence). The V end lost 6 bases, the J end lost 7 bases, and 22 bases lay between the germline ends. This CDR3 is CSAAETGLRGEQYF. In DNA, the CDR3 is TGCAGTGCCGCGGAGACCGGACTACGTGGGGAGCAGTACTTC.

This clonotype was seen more than once but under ten times. The V and J genes are TRBV7-9 and TRBJ2-1; perhaps TRBD2 as D (6 bases). The germline V gene encodes CDR1 SEHNR and CDR2 FQNEAQ (reference sequence). Trimming shortened V by 3 bases and J by 8 bases, and 11 bases separated the two germline ends. CDR3 length: 13 residues. This CDR3 is CASSLGGSDEQFF. In DNA form, the CDR3 reads TGTGCCAGCAGCTTGGGGGGATCGGATGAGCAGTTCTTC.